The sequence of this TCR beta chain was determined in a study of blood T cell repertoires in COVID-19. On the study more broadly: Spain, Italy and the United States supplied samples that represented acute and convalescent COVID-19. In each case, the material was cDNA or gDNA derived from T cells, B-cell-depleted T cells, or PBMCs.

The CDR3 has 15 residues. V shed 1 base and J shed 1 base, with 10 bases lying between them. The germline CDR1 and CDR2 sequences are LNHDA and SQIVND (reference sequence). This table comes from immunoSEQ multiplex PCR, and its TCRdb copy is limited to in-frame clones, with some not included. This table has some 80,000 clones, roughly 80% appearing once. Sequenced: peripheral blood. This clonotype originated in a woman between 65 and 79 years old with acute or convalescent COVID-19. V and J are TRBV19 and TRBJ1-1; D is undetermined. The CDR3 is CASSIGGGGNTEAFF. The CDR3 DNA reads TGTGCCAGTAGTATAGGAGGTGGAGGGAACACTGAAGCTTTCTTT.